Each of the 13 T cell receptor beta chains below was sequenced from the same sample in a study of T-cell memory formation after mild COVID-19. MiXCR was run by TCRdb on the 5' RACE reads, yielding one entry per CDR3 protein. Of around 370,000 distinct CDR3 sequences in the sample, roughly 20% were seen once. The sample taken for sequencing was PBMCs or a T cell subset sorted from them (not recorded which). The source of these receptors is an adult woman who had mild COVID-19 (a few samples of this study predate the infection). Cell type and time point are not known.

This clonotype was picked up a small number of times. This rearrangement joins TRBV29-1 to TRBJ1-2; D gene ambiguous. Trimming took off 4 bases at V and 2 bases at J, with 8 bases between the two ends. The CDR3 length is 12 residues. Per the germline V gene, CDR1 is SQVTM and CDR2 is ANQGSEA. In nucleotides, the CDR3 is TGCAGCGTTGGGCAGCCCAACTATGGCTACACCTTC. This sequence encodes CSVGQPNYGYTF.

This clonotype was counted between two and nine times. The chain employs TRBV5-1 and TRBJ2-1; TRBD1 matches 9 bases. From germline, CDR1 is SGHRS and CDR2 YFSETQ. This CDR3 has 16 residues. V lost 0 bases and J lost 4; bases outside the gene matches: 5. This chain's CDR3 is CASSLEGQGQYNEQFF. DNA for the CDR3: TGCGCCAGCAGCTTGGAGGGACAGGGTCAGTACAATGAGCAGTTCTTC.

This clonotype was detected many times. The V call is TRBV7-9, the J call TRBJ2-7; 10 bases map to TRBD1. The germline V gene has CDR1 SEHNR and CDR2 FQNEAQ (reference sequence). V was clipped by 5 bases and J by 2 bases; unmatched bases: 6. The CDR3 spans 15 residues. The DNA of the CDR3 is TGTGCCAGCAGCGCTTACGGGACAGGGGCCTACGAGCAGTACTTC. Translating it yields CASSAYGTGAYEQYF. The full variable domain, completed using reference TRBV7-9 and TRBJ2-7, is DTGVSQNPRHKITKRGQNVTFRCDPISEHNRLYWYRQTLGQGPEFLTYFQNEAQLEKSRLLSDRFSAERPKGSFSTLEIQRTEQGDSAMYLCASSAYGTGAYEQYFGPGTRLTVT.

This clonotype has just a few counts. V is TRBV5-6 and J is TRBJ2-1; 10 nucleotides match TRBD2. The CDR3 extends over 15 amino acids. The V gene's germline CDR1 is SGHDT and CDR2 YYEEEE. The V and J ends lost 1 base and 7 bases, in that order; junction bases with no gene match: 5. Written as DNA, the CDR3 is TGTGCCAGCAGCTTGTTGCTAGCGGGAGTTAATGAGCAGTTCTTC. Its protein is CASSLLLAGVNEQFF.

This clonotype has more than one count but fewer than ten. The J gene is TRBJ1-2, the V gene TRBV12-3 or TRBV12-4; 10 bases line up with TRBD1. This CDR3 region has 16 residues. J gave up 7 bases and V 2 bases, and 10 bases lay outside the gene matches. In nucleotides, the CDR3 is TGTGCCAGCAGTTTACTACAGACAGGGGGCGTATCTGGCTACACCTTC. This encodes CASSLLQTGGVSGYTF.

This clonotype was counted many times. CDR3 in amino acids: CASSDTGGGYGYTF. As DNA, the CDR3 is TGCGCCAGCAGCGATACAGGGGGCGGCTATGGCTACACCTTC. The chain joins TRBV5-1 to TRBJ1-2, with 9 bases lining up with TRBD1. The CDR3 has 14 residues. Germline CDR1 SGHRS, CDR2 YFSETQ. With V trimmed by 4 bases and J by 4 bases, 5 bases remained unmatched.

This clonotype was recorded a few times. The chain recombines TRBV20-1 with TRBJ2-5; D might be TRBD1 or TRBD2, each matching 5 bases. In germline, CDR1 is DFQATT, CDR2 SNEGSKA (reference sequence). Trimming left V 0 bases short and J 7 bases short, with 6 bases between. This CDR3 comprises 11 residues. CDR3 coding DNA: TGCAGTGCTAGAGAGAGGGGGACCCAGTACTTC. Translated: CSARERGTQYF.

There are a few counts of this clonotype. The chain couples TRBV7-9 to TRBJ2-5, with 12 bases that match TRBD2. The CDR3 totals 19 residues. The germline gives CDR1 SEHNR, CDR2 FQNEAQ (reference sequence). V was pared by 0 bases and J by 2 bases, with 10 bases of the junction left unmatched. The CDR3, as DNA: TGTGCCAGCAGCTTAGCTGCTCTCTGGACTAGCGGGATACAAGAGACCCAGTACTTC. It encodes CASSLAALWTSGIQETQYF.

This clonotype has at least ten counts. CDR3 bases: TGTGCCACCAGCAGAGATCGTCTAAGTGCCCTGCTGGTACAAGAGACCCAGTACTTC. Protein sequence: CATSRDRLSALLVQETQYF. This chain uses TRBV15 with TRBJ2-5, with no clear D. CDR3 length: 19 residues. V shed 0 bases and J shed 2 bases, with 22 bases lying between them. Germline V gene lookup returns CDR1 LNHNV and CDR2 YYDKDF (reference sequence).

The sample holds a few counts of this clonotype. Here the CDR3 DNA reads TGTGCCAGCGGGAACAGGGTCACAGATACGCAGTATTTT. It yields the protein CASGNRVTDTQYF. This chain links TRBV12-3 or TRBV12-4 with TRBJ2-3; TRBD1 might be the D (6 bases). V was shortened by 8 bases and J by 2 bases, with 11 bases between the two germline ends. The CDR3 extends over 13 amino acids.

This clonotype has more than one count but fewer than ten. The CDR3 loop reads CASSDTSGSPYNEQFF. The CDR3 nucleotides are TGCGCCAGCAGCGACACTAGCGGGAGCCCCTACAATGAGCAGTTCTTC. The chain recombines TRBV5-1 with TRBJ2-1; TRBD2 aligns across 11 bases. V trimming: 4 bases; J trimming: 2 bases; junction bases outside the gene matches: 5. CDR1 is SGHRS, CDR2 YFSETQ, per germline. CDR3 length equals 16 residues.

The V call is TRBV27, the J call TRBJ2-5; D is possibly TRBD1 or TRBD2 (5 bases each). CDR1 MNHEY and CDR2 SMNVEV come from the germline V gene (reference sequence). The CDR3 extends over 12 amino acids. V lost 5 bases and J lost 5, with 9 bases in between. CDR3 DNA: TGTGCCAGCAGTCCTGAGGGGGAGACCCAGTACTTC. Translation: CASSPEGETQYF.

Only a few counts were recorded for this clonotype. The genes are TRBV13 and TRBJ2-7; TRBD2 might be the D (6 bases). The V gene's germline CDR1 is PRHDT and CDR2 FYEKMQ (reference sequence). This CDR3 is built from 15 residues. Trimming stripped 9 bases from V and 5 bases from J, with 23 bases between. In DNA, the CDR3 is TGTGCCAGTAAGAGGGACTGGGGCGAGAACCACGAGCAGTACTTC. Protein product: CASKRDWGENHEQYF.